A selection of T cell receptor beta chains follows, all from one sample in a study of T-cell reconstitution after alpha-beta-depleted transplantation in children. Via MiXCR, TCRdb re-called the PCR reads, giving one row per CDR3 protein. The sample yields hundreds of thousands of distinct CDR3 sequences, about a tenth seen once. Specimen: PBMCs from the stem cell graft donor, collected from the stem cell graft. The receptors here all came from a human donor who donated a stem cell graft to a child with SCID. CDR3s include the opening cysteine and the closing phenylalanine or tryptophan. Each record gives: D gene, clone size, J gene, V gene, CDR3 DNA, CDR3 protein. A D gene is named only where the DNA matches it firmly. Rows give clone size only sometimes, using once, few, many, or a class for an expanded clone.

-	-	TRBJ1-6	TRBV10-1	TGCGCCAGCAGTGAGGGGGGTGGAAATTCACCCCTCCACTTT	CASSEGGGNSPLHF
-	few	TRBJ1-2	TRBV6-5	TGTGCCAGCAGTCGGGTGAACTATGGCTACACCTTC	CASSRVNYGYTF
-	-	TRBJ2-1	TRBV12-3/TRBV12-4	TGTGCCAGCAGTTTAGAGGCCCTCTACAATGAGCAGTTCTTC	CASSLEALYNEQFF
-	few	TRBJ2-4	TRBV16	TGTGCCAGCAGCCAATCGTACGCTAGCCAAAACATTCAGTACTTC	CASSQSYASQNIQYF
TRBD1	few	TRBJ2-7	TRBV2	TGTGCCAGCAGTGGTTGGACAGGGGGCTACGAGCAGTACTTC	CASSGWTGGYEQYF
-	-	TRBJ2-1	TRBV12-3/TRBV12-4	TGTGCCAGCAGATCCGAGAGAGACAATGAGCAGTTCTTC	CASRSERDNEQFF
TRBD1	-	TRBJ2-5	TRBV3-1	TGTGCCAGCAGCCAAACACAATCGGGGACAGCGACCCAAGAGACCCAGTACTTC	CASSQTQSGTATQETQYF
TRBD2	many	TRBJ2-7	TRBV20-1	TGCAGTGCTAGAGATCCCAAGACTAGCGGTCCCTACGAGCAGTACTTC	CSARDPKTSGPYEQYF
-	few	TRBJ2-1	TRBV3-1	TGTGCCAGCAGCCGCCGACAGGATTACAATGAGCAGTTCTTC	CASSRRQDYNEQFF
TRBD1	few	TRBJ2-7	TRBV6-5	TGTGCCAGCAGCCCACGGACAGGGCAAACCTACGAGCAGTACTTC	CASSPRTGQTYEQYF
-	many	TRBJ1-1	TRBV5-1	TGCGCCAGCAGCCCCAGAGGAGGGGGGAACACTGAAGCTTTCTTT	CASSPRGGGNTEAFF
TRBD1	many	TRBJ2-2	TRBV20-1	TGCAGTGCTCAGACAGGGGATGCGAACACCGGGGAGCTGTTTTTT	CSAQTGDANTGELFF
-	many	TRBJ2-5	TRBV12-3/TRBV12-4	TGTGCCAGCCTCTCGGGGGAGACCCAGTACTTC	CASLSGETQYF
-	once	TRBJ2-5	TRBV5-6	TGTGCCAGCAGCTCTGGGGCCGAAGAGACCCAGTACTTC	CASSSGAEETQYF
TRBD1	-	TRBJ1-2	TRBV12-3/TRBV12-4	TGTGCCAGCAGTACGGCCGGGACAGGATATGGCTACACCTTC	CASSTAGTGYGYTF
-	-	TRBJ2-3	TRBV6-1	TGTGCCAGCAGCCAAGGGACTTTGGGCACAGATACGCAGTATTTT	CASSQGTLGTDTQYF
-	-	TRBJ1-2	TRBV25-1	TGTGCCAGCAGTGTCAAGGGGCTCGGGGGCTACACCTTC	CASSVKGLGGYTF
-	-	TRBJ2-5	TRBV27	TGTGCCAGCAGTCCGCTACCACTAGCTCCGGAGACCCAGTACTTC	CASSPLPLAPETQYF
-	few	TRBJ2-1	TRBV12-3/TRBV12-4	TGTGCCAGCAGCGGGGTGCATGAGCAGTTCTTC	CASSGVHEQFF
TRBD1	many	TRBJ2-7	TRBV9	TGTGCCAGCTCCCCCCTGGACAGGGGATTAGTGCAGTACTTC	CASSPLDRGLVQYF
-	few	TRBJ2-1	TRBV7-3	TGTGCCAGCAGCCCCCTCGCGGGGGCCAGCTCCTACAATGAGCAGTTCTTC	CASSPLAGASSYNEQFF
TRBD1	few	TRBJ2-2	TRBV7-3	TGTGCCAGCAGCGTTATGCCGGCAGGGGGCGGGGAGCTGTTTTTT	CASSVMPAGGGELFF
-	-	TRBJ2-7	TRBV18	TGTGCCAGCTCACCAAGGACCCGGCCCTCCTACGAGCAGTACTTC	CASSPRTRPSYEQYF
-	many	TRBJ2-7	TRBV2	TGTGCCAGCAGTGAAGGCCTCGGGTACGAGCAGTACTTC	CASSEGLGYEQYF
TRBD1	-	TRBJ2-1	TRBV10-2	TGCGCCAGCAGCGCCGGGACAGGGACCTACAATGAGCAGTTCTTC	CASSAGTGTYNEQFF
TRBD1	few	TRBJ1-2	TRBV6-5	TGTGCCAGCAGTTACCGGGACAGTCTCTATGGCTACACCTTC	CASSYRDSLYGYTF
TRBD1	few	TRBJ2-5	TRBV2	TGTGCCAGCAGTAAAGGGACAGGGCCTAGAGAGACCCAGTACTTC	CASSKGTGPRETQYF
-	few	TRBJ2-3	TRBV7-9	TGTGCCAGCAGCAAAACGACTCAAGATACGCAGTATTTT	CASSKTTQDTQYF
-	-	TRBJ2-1	TRBV2	TGTGCCAGCAGTGAAGCGGCAGTGAGGGTTCTTCCCCCCGACAATGAGCAGTTCTTC	CASSEAAVRVLPPDNEQFF
-	few	TRBJ1-1	TRBV18	TGTGCCAGCTCACCCGACACCCTGACAGGAGCCGACTTT	CASSPDTLTGADF
TRBD1	-	TRBJ2-3	TRBV20-1	TGCAGTGCTTCTAGGCAGGGGGCTACAGATACGCGGTATTTT	CSASRQGATDTRYF
TRBD1	-	TRBJ2-2	TRBV7-9	TGTGCCAGCAGCACATTAGACAGGGGAGAGTCGACCGGGGAGCTGTTTTTT	CASSTLDRGESTGELFF
-	-	TRBJ1-1	TRBV4-1	TGCGCCAGCAGCCAAGATCCGGGCAGTGGGAACACTGAAGCTTTCTTT	CASSQDPGSGNTEAFF
-	-	TRBJ1-6	TRBV19	TGTGCCAGTCGACCAGACATAAATTCACCCCTCCACTTT	CASRPDINSPLHF
-	few	TRBJ1-1	TRBV20-1	TGCAGTGCTAGAGCCCGTCTGGCAGGGACGAACACTGAAGCTTTCTTT	CSARARLAGTNTEAFF
-	-	TRBJ2-7	TRBV6-1	TGTGCCAGCAGTGACGATTCCCCCTACGAGCAGTACTTC	CASSDDSPYEQYF
-	once	TRBJ2-2	TRBV24-1	TGTGCCACCAGTGATCCCCGGACAACGAACACCTGGGAGCTGTTTTTT	CATSDPRTTNTWELFF
TRBD2	-	TRBJ2-7	TRBV9	TGTGCCAGCAGCGTCGAGAGGAGGAACGGGGGGATTGGCGAGCAGTACTTC	CASSVERRNGGIGEQYF
-	many	TRBJ2-6	TRBV11-3	TGTGCCAGCAGTTTAACAGGTCCCGGGGCCAACGTCCTGACTTTC	CASSLTGPGANVLTF